These 12 T cell receptor beta chains were sequenced from one sample in a study of blood T cell repertoires in COVID-19. TCRdb keeps only in-frame clones here, not all; method: immunoSEQ multiplex PCR. The repertoire consists of 250,000 to 400,000 clones, with around 90% occurring once and the leading ten covering around 4.8%. The sample consisted of PBMCs or T cells enriched from blood (not recorded which). These receptors were taken from a man in his fifties or sixties who had recovered from COVID-19.

CDR3 in amino acids: CASSPELNTEAFF. CDR3 nucleotide sequence: TGTGCCAGCAGCCCCGAACTTAACACTGAAGCTTTCTTT. The chain has TRBV13 and TRBJ1-1; D ambiguous. The V gene's germline CDR1 is PRHDT and CDR2 FYEKMQ (reference sequence). The CDR3 is 13 residues long. The V gene lost 5 bases and the J gene lost 2 bases, with 9 bases spanning the gap.

The J gene is TRBJ2-7, the V gene TRBV3-1 (or the pseudogene TRBV3-2); 7 nucleotides agree with TRBD2. J was trimmed by 2 bases and V by 1 base; bases with no gene match: 2. Germline lookup yields CDR1 LGHDT and CDR2 YNNKEL (reference sequence). The CDR3 spans 14 residues. The chain's CDR3 is CASSQGGTTYEQYF. In DNA, the CDR3 is TGTGCCAGCAGCCAAGGGGGGACTACCTACGAGCAGTACTTC.

The chain is built from TRBV5-1 and TRBJ2-7; 7 bases align to TRBD2. This CDR3 has 15 residues. CDR1 SGHRS and CDR2 YFSETQ come from the germline V gene. V trimming: 5 bases; J trimming: 3 bases; junction bases outside the gene matches: 11. The CDR3, as DNA: TGCGCCAGCAGTCAATCGCGGGAGTGGATCTACGAGCAGTACTTC. This sequence encodes CASSQSREWIYEQYF.

The V and J genes are TRBV5-1 and TRBJ1-1; 12 positions match TRBD1. J gave up 10 bases and V 4 bases, and 5 bases lay outside the gene matches. Germline V gene data show CDR1 as SGHRS and CDR2 as YFSETQ. The CDR3 length is 13 residues. As DNA, the CDR3 is TGCGCCAGCAGCGCGGGGACAGGGGGCCGAGCTTTCTTT. Translation: CASSAGTGGRAFF.

The rearrangement links TRBV24-1 to TRBJ2-5; TRBD1 aligns across 7 bases. Germline CDR1 reads KGHDR; CDR2 reads SFDVKD. The J segment lost 2 bases and the V segment lost 3 bases, leaving 5 bases of the junction unmatched. This CDR3 comprises 15 residues. CDR3 protein: CATSDPRTGQETQYF. As DNA, the CDR3 is TGTGCCACCAGTGATCCTCGGACAGGACAAGAGACCCAGTACTTC.

V is TRBV4-1 and J is TRBJ1-2; D is perhaps TRBD1 (6 bases). The V and J ends lost 2 bases and 5 bases respectively, with 6 bases between them. Germline V lookup: CDR1 MGHRA, CDR2 YSYEKL. The CDR3 length is 12 residues. As DNA, the CDR3 is TGCGCCAGCAGCCAAACAGGGTATGGCTACACCTTC. Translation: CASSQTGYGYTF.

The V call is TRBV5-1, the J call TRBJ1-2; D gene uncertain. Germline V gene data show CDR1 as SGHRS and CDR2 as YFSETQ. The germline V and J ends were trimmed by 0 bases and 4 bases, with 13 bases remaining between them. The CDR3 has 15 amino acids. The CDR3 DNA follows: TGCGCCAGCAGCTTGGGATCCAGACTTAGCTATGGCTACACCTTC. Protein sequence: CASSLGSRLSYGYTF.

The CDR3 DNA sequence: TGTGCCTGGAGTTCGGACAGAATCCAAGAGACCCAGTACTTC. As protein: CAWSSDRIQETQYF. The chain carries TRBV30 and TRBJ2-5; tentatively, D is TRBD1 (6 bases). The V end was cut by 2 bases, the J end by 1 base, with 11 bases between. This CDR3 spans 14 amino acids. From germline, CDR1 is GTSNPN and CDR2 SVGIG (reference sequence). The complete variable domain, with remaining parts taken from reference TRBV30 and TRBJ2-5, reads SQTIHQWPATLVQPVGSPLSLECTVEGTSNPNLYWYRQAAGRGLQLLFYSVGIGQISSEVPQNLSASRPQDRQFILSSKKLLLSDSGFYLCAWSSDRIQETQYFGPGTRLLVL.

The rearrangement uses TRBV18 and TRBJ1-3; D is unclear. Germline CDR1 reads KGHSH; CDR2 reads LQKENI. The V gene lost 3 bases and the J gene lost 0 bases, with 12 bases spanning the gap. The CDR3 has 16 amino acids. The CDR3 nucleotides are TGTGCCAGCTCACCCGTGCGGGCGGACTCTGGAAACACCATATATTTT. Its protein is CASSPVRADSGNTIYF.

The chain recombines TRBV5-1 with TRBJ2-7; D is possibly TRBD1 (6 bases). The V gene lost 1 base and the J gene lost 3 bases, with 17 bases spanning the gap. Germline V gene sequence: CDR1 SGHRS, CDR2 YFSETQ. This CDR3 has 16 amino acids. The CDR3 spells CASSLTGKGVYYEQYF. DNA for the CDR3: TGCGCCAGCAGCTTGACAGGGAAGGGCGTTTACTACGAGCAGTACTTC.

The chain links TRBV4-1 to TRBJ2-7; TRBD2 matches 7 bases. The CDR3 sequence is 14 residues long. The V gene's germline CDR1 is MGHRA and CDR2 YSYEKL. The junction had 3 bases not matched to a gene; V was cut back by 1 base and J by 3 bases. The CDR3 protein is CASSQGLAVYEQYF. The CDR3 DNA follows: TGCGCCAGCAGCCAAGGTCTAGCGGTCTACGAGCAGTACTTC.

The CDR3 region has the DNA TGTGCTAGTGGCCGTGACAGCTACGAGCAGTACTTC. Residues: CASGRDSYEQYF. The chain combines TRBV12-5 with TRBJ2-7; D might be TRBD1 (5 bases). V lost 6 bases to trimming and J lost 3 bases, with 9 bases between them. The CDR3 covers 12 residues. Germline loops: CDR1 LGHNT, CDR2 FRNRAP.